One and the same sample provided the 18 T cell receptor beta chains below, sequenced in a study of identical twins. MiXCR, applied by TCRdb to the 5' RACE reads, yields one record per CDR3 protein. The sample lists fewer than 900,000 distinct CDR3 sequences; 21% were seen once. The same sample was also used in a study of T cells expressing NK-cell markers.

Input material: PBMCs. The receptors stem from a woman under 30 in good health.

V is TRBV20-1 and J is TRBJ1-2, with a possible D match to TRBD1 (5 bases). Trimming shortened V by 6 bases and J by 7 bases, and 21 bases separated the two germline ends. The CDR3 spans 14 residues. Per germline, CDR1 DFQATT and CDR2 SNEGSKA (reference sequence). CDR3 sequence (DNA): TGCAGTGCAAACTCCGGGACGGGCGCCCGTGGCTACACCTTC. The encoded protein is CSANSGTGARGYTF.

The table lists this clonotype with a few counts. The chain employs TRBV12-3 or TRBV12-4 and TRBJ2-1; 8 bases match TRBD2. With V trimmed by 2 bases and J by 7 bases, 4 bases remained unmatched. The CDR3 runs 14 residues. The CDR3 DNA reads as TGTGCCAGCAGTTTAAGTTCTAGCGGGAATGAGCAGTTCTTC. This gives the protein CASSLSSSGNEQFF.

Turning to this clonotype: At one of its ends the junction is not consistent with the germline gene, which may arise from a read error. The gene calls are TRBV12-3 or TRBV12-4 and TRBJ2-1; 14 bases are shared with TRBD2. This CDR3 is 14 amino acids long. The CDR3 region has the DNA TGTGCCAGCAGACGGACTAGCGGGAGGTATGAGCACTTCTTC. Protein: CASRRTSGRYEHFF.

This clonotype was counted at least ten times. This chain joins TRBV20-1 and TRBJ2-1; D ambiguous. This CDR3 is built from 11 residues. The germline V gene has CDR1 DFQATT and CDR2 SNEGSKA (reference sequence). Trimming cost V 3 bases and J 6 bases, with 6 bases left between them. The CDR3 protein is CSARRSNEQFF. DNA for the CDR3: TGCAGTGCTAGGAGGAGCAATGAGCAGTTCTTC.

The rearrangement uses TRBV20-1 and TRBJ2-6; D might be TRBD1 or TRBD2, each matching 5 bases. V was pared by 3 bases and J by 1 base, with 25 bases between. This CDR3 comprises 20 residues. Germline V lookup: CDR1 DFQATT, CDR2 SNEGSKA (reference sequence). The CDR3 DNA is TGCAGTGCTAGGAGACTATACGGAAGGGGCCGTATGTCTGGGGCCAACGTCCTGACTTTC. Its translation is CSARRLYGRGRMSGANVLTF.

This clonotype appeared many times. The rearrangement links TRBV5-1 to TRBJ2-1; D possibly corresponds to TRBD1 (5 bases). CDR3 size: 16 residues. V lost 0 bases and J 0 bases, leaving 10 bases between the germline ends. CDR1 is SGHRS and CDR2 is YFSETQ in the germline V gene. The CDR3 sequence is CASSLDGQYSYNEQFF. The CDR3 DNA reads TGCGCCAGCAGCTTGGACGGACAATACTCCTACAATGAGCAGTTCTTC.

The V gene is TRBV20-1, the J gene TRBJ2-5; 7 bases agree with TRBD2. This CDR3 spans 16 amino acids. Germline lookup yields CDR1 DFQATT and CDR2 SNEGSKA (reference sequence). V lost 0 bases and J lost 1; bases outside the gene matches: 8. CDR3 in amino acids: CSARESSGAIQETQYF. The DNA for the CDR3 is TGCAGTGCTAGAGAATCTAGCGGAGCTATCCAAGAGACCCAGTACTTC.

This clonotype showed up many times. The chain couples TRBV6-1 to TRBJ1-5; D not certain. CDR1 and CDR2 from the germline V gene are MNHNS and SASEGT. CDR3 length equals 15 residues. V lost 6 bases, J lost 5 bases, and 17 bases lay in between. The CDR3 bases are TGTGCCAGCAGACAACACTACAAGGCGGATCAGCCCCAGCATTTT. Residues: CASRQHYKADQPQHF.

The chain carries TRBV20-1 and TRBJ2-7; D assignment may be TRBD1 or TRBD2 (6 bases each). The CDR3 spans 13 residues. V lost 3 bases and J lost 3, with 12 bases in between. The germline CDR1 and CDR2 sequences are DFQATT and SNEGSKA (reference sequence). The DNA of the CDR3 is TGCAGTGCTAGGGCCGGGGGCTACTACGAGCAGTACTTC. Translation gives CSARAGGYYEQYF.

This chain joins TRBV29-1 and TRBJ1-2; TRBD1 might be the D (5 bases). V lost 4 bases, J lost 6 bases, and 9 bases lay in between. The CDR3 has 11 amino acids. From germline, CDR1 is SQVTM and CDR2 ANQGSEA. The CDR3 coding sequence is TGCAGCGTTGCGACGACAGATGGCTACACCTTC. Encoded protein: CSVATTDGYTF. Supplemented by reference TRBV29-1 and TRBJ1-2, the full variable domain reads SAVISQKPSRDICQRGTSLTIQCQVDSQVTMMFWYRQQPGQSLTLIATANQGSEATYESGFVIDKFPISRPNLTFSTLTVSNMSPEDSSIYLCSVATTDGYTFGSGTRLTVV.

V gene TRBV5-1 combines with J gene TRBJ2-3; unclear D gene. CDR1 SGHRS and CDR2 YFSETQ come from the germline V gene. There are 16 residues in the CDR3. Trimming removed 1 base from V and 0 bases from J, with 12 bases in between. CDR3 nucleotide sequence: TGCGCCAGCAGCTTGTTCACAGCCGATAGCACAGATACGCAGTATTTT. This sequence encodes CASSLFTADSTDTQYF.

The chain has TRBV7-6 and TRBJ2-1; 10 bases line up with TRBD2. V shed 5 bases, J shed 6 bases, and the junction held 7 bases outside the gene matches. The CDR3 is made up of 15 amino acids. Per the germline V gene, CDR1 is SGHVS and CDR2 is FNYEAQ. The CDR3 is CASSPGTSVGNEQFF. The CDR3 bases are TGTGCCAGCAGCCCCGGGACTAGCGTGGGCAATGAGCAGTTCTTC.

This clonotype was seen only a few times. The chain employs TRBV20-1 and TRBJ1-3, with D unclear. The germline gives CDR1 DFQATT, CDR2 SNEGSKA (reference sequence). Trimming took off 6 bases at V and 0 bases at J, with 9 bases between the two ends. The CDR3 is made up of 13 amino acids. The CDR3 DNA reads as TGCAGTGCAGGGCACCCCTCTGGAAACACCATATATTTT. It is translated as CSAGHPSGNTIYF.

This clonotype appeared once. The gene calls are TRBV25-1 and TRBJ2-3; a weak D match, TRBD1 (5 bases). Trimming pared 4 bases from V and 2 bases from J, leaving 19 bases between. The CDR3 is 17 residues long. Germline CDR1 is MGHDK and CDR2 is SYGVNS. Here the CDR3 DNA reads TGTGCCAGCAGTGCTTGGCGCCAGGGATGGGTCACAGATACGCAGTATTTT. It translates to CASSAWRQGWVTDTQYF.

V usage is TRBV27 and J usage is TRBJ1-1; D call uncertain. V gave up 3 bases and J gave up 5 bases, with 10 bases separating them. Germline lookup yields CDR1 MNHEY and CDR2 SMNVEV (reference sequence). The CDR3 contains 13 residues. In DNA, the CDR3 is TGTGCCAGCAGTTTCGGACCGACTACTGAAGCTTTCTTT. Protein product: CASSFGPTTEAFF.

The chain carries TRBV11-2 and TRBJ2-5; D gene unclear. The length of the CDR3 is 13 residues. The ends were cut back, 4 bases at V and 6 bases at J, with 12 bases in the middle. The V gene's germline CDR1 is SGHAT and CDR2 FQNNGV. The CDR3 nucleotides are TGTGCCAGCAGCTCTCTACTCCGGCAGACCCAGTACTTC. The encoded protein is CASSSLLRQTQYF. The variable domain in full, completed from reference TRBV11-2 and TRBJ2-5, reads EAGVAQSPRYKIIEKRQSVAFWCNPISGHATLYWYQQILGQGPKLLIQFQNNGVVDDSQLPKDRFSAERLKGVDSTLKIQPAKLEDSAVYLCASSSLLRQTQYFGPGTRLLVL.

This clonotype was seen repeatedly, ten times or more. This rearrangement joins TRBV9 to TRBJ1-2; the D is unclear. The length of the CDR3 is 15 residues. Germline V CDR1 and CDR2: SGDLS, YYNGEE. V was cut by 1 base and J by 1 base, with 11 bases left in between. The CDR3: CASSVFRDNNYGYTF. CDR3 in DNA: TGTGCCAGCAGCGTATTCCGGGATAATAACTATGGCTACACCTTC.

The table lists this clonotype with many counts. The CDR3 loop reads CSASGTVGSPLHF. The CDR3, as DNA: TGCAGTGCTAGCGGGACAGTGGGTTCACCCCTCCACTTT. J is TRBJ1-6 and V is TRBV20-1; 7 nucleotides agree with TRBD1. Per the germline V gene, CDR1 is DFQATT and CDR2 is SNEGSKA (reference sequence). The junction had 5 bases not matched to a gene; V was cut back by 3 bases and J by 9 bases. The CDR3 contains 13 residues.